What follows are 25 T cell receptor beta chains derived from one specimen sequenced in a study of T cell responses to AZD1222 COVID-19 vaccine. Profiling relied on immunoSEQ multiplex PCR, and the TCRdb table lists in-frame clones only, not all of them. The sample records about 110,000 clones, roughly nine tenths being singletons. Specimen: peripheral blood, collected on day 0 of MenACWY control vaccination. These receptors all stem from an adult in good health.

The chain employs TRBV7-6 and TRBJ1-5; 8 nucleotides match TRBD1. Per germline, CDR1 SGHVS and CDR2 FNYEAQ. This CDR3 has 15 residues. Unmatched junction bases numbered 7, after V lost 5 bases and J lost 4 bases. CDR3 region: CASSAQTGGNQPQHF. CDR3 in DNA: TGTGCCAGCAGCGCGCAAACAGGGGGGAATCAGCCCCAGCATTTT.

J is TRBJ1-1 and V is TRBV28, with 7 positions matching TRBD1. This CDR3 has 15 amino acids. Germline loops: CDR1 MDHEN, CDR2 SYDVKM. J was trimmed by 4 bases and V by 3 bases; bases with no gene match: 8. The CDR3 DNA is TGTGCCAGCAGTTTTCGGACAGGAGTCGCCACTGAAGCTTTCTTT. Amino acid sequence: CASSFRTGVATEAFF. The variable domain in full, with the rest retrieved from reference TRBV28 and TRBJ1-1, is DVKVTQSSRYLVKRTGEKVFLECVQDMDHENMFWYRQDPGLGLRLIYFSYDVKMKEKGDIPEGYSVSREKKERFSLILESASTNQTSMYLCASSFRTGVATEAFFGQGTRLTVV.

V is TRBV27 and J is TRBJ2-5, with 8 bases that match TRBD2. Germline values: CDR1 MNHEY, CDR2 SMNVEV (reference sequence). The CDR3 has 15 amino acids. V shed 2 bases, J shed 5 bases, and the junction held 7 bases outside the gene matches. CDR3 nucleotide sequence: TGTGCCAGCAGTTTAGATCGGGGGGGCCCCGAGACCCAGTACTTC. Its translation is CASSLDRGGPETQYF.

This chain links TRBV13 with TRBJ2-5, with 12 bases lining up with TRBD1. This CDR3 comprises 16 residues. CDR1 is PRHDT, CDR2 FYEKMQ, per germline (reference sequence). V trimming: 4 bases; J trimming: 5 bases; junction bases outside the gene matches: 8. CDR3 amino acids: CASSYTGTGGWETQYF. DNA of the CDR3: TGTGCCAGCAGCTACACCGGGACAGGGGGCTGGGAGACCCAGTACTTC.

A few counts support this clone. The chain has TRBV6-4 and TRBJ2-1; 9 bases line up with TRBD1. There are 16 residues in the CDR3. V was clipped by 6 bases and J by 8 bases; unmatched bases: 14. Looked up from germline, CDR1 is MRHNA and CDR2 is SNTAGT. The CDR3 loop is CASSVESGTGNHEQFF. The DNA for the CDR3 is TGTGCCAGCAGCGTCGAGTCCGGGACAGGGAACCATGAGCAGTTCTTC.

The V and J genes are TRBV7-2 and TRBJ2-1; D unclear. Germline V gives CDR1 SGHTA, CDR2 FQGNSA. V lost 1 base and J lost 0, with 4 bases in between. CDR3 length: 14 amino acids. The CDR3 sequence: CASSLEHSYNEQFF. CDR3 in DNA: TGTGCCAGCAGCTTAGAGCACTCCTACAATGAGCAGTTCTTC.

The gene calls are TRBV2 and TRBJ1-1; tentatively, D is TRBD1 (6 bases). The CDR3 loop spans 13 amino acids. Trimming took off 4 bases at V and 0 bases at J, with 6 bases between the two ends. Germline lookup yields CDR1 SNHLY and CDR2 FYNNEI. In DNA form, the CDR3 reads TGTGCCAGCAGTGGACAGGTGAACACTGAAGCTTTCTTT. It yields the protein CASSGQVNTEAFF.

The chain couples TRBV6-6 to TRBJ2-7; 11 nucleotides agree with TRBD1. Germline CDR1 and CDR2: MNHNY and SVGAGI (reference sequence). V was pared by 7 bases and J by 5 bases, with 7 bases of the junction left unmatched. The CDR3 has 14 amino acids. Here the CDR3 reads CASIRTGGGDEQYF. The CDR3 DNA reads as TGTGCCAGCATTCGGACAGGGGGCGGGGACGAGCAGTACTTC.

V gene TRBV6-6 combines with J gene TRBJ1-6; D not certain. The CDR3 loop spans 16 amino acids. Trimming shortened V by 6 bases and J by 3 bases, and 15 bases separated the two germline ends. Germline V gene lookup returns CDR1 MNHNY and CDR2 SVGAGI (reference sequence). CDR3 sequence (DNA): TGTGCCAGCAGCCTCAAGGGAGGGTTCTATAATTCACCCCTCCACTTT. Its protein is CASSLKGGFYNSPLHF.

The rearrangement uses TRBV28 and TRBJ2-3, with D perhaps TRBD1 (5 bases). The CDR3 contains 15 residues. Germline-derived CDR1 and CDR2 are MDHEN and SYDVKM. V was shortened by 3 bases and J by 0 bases, with 10 bases between the two germline ends. The CDR3 nucleotides read TGTGCCAGCAGTTTGGGGCAGCCTAGCACAGATACGCAGTATTTT. Translated: CASSLGQPSTDTQYF.

The rearrangement joins TRBV27 to TRBJ1-2; D perhaps matches TRBD1 (5 bases). Between the trimmed V and J ends, which lost 2 bases and 4 bases, there was a span of 11 bases. Germline values: CDR1 MNHEY, CDR2 SMNVEV (reference sequence). The CDR3 loop spans 14 amino acids. CDR3 in DNA: TGTGCCAGCAGTTTAGGTATGGGGGGCTATGGCTACACCTTC. It is translated as CASSLGMGGYGYTF.

V gene TRBV2 combines with J gene TRBJ1-5; D is unclear. Between the trimmed V and J ends, which lost 6 bases and 0 bases, there was a span of 12 bases. Germline-derived CDR1 and CDR2 are SNHLY and FYNNEI. The CDR3 spans 15 residues. CDR3 nucleotide sequence: TGTGCCAGCAGGAGGGAGGGATATAGCAATCAGCCCCAGCATTTT. This encodes CASRREGYSNQPQHF.

The chain uses TRBV19 and TRBJ2-7, with TRBD1 matching over 7 bases. V was clipped by 4 bases and J by 5 bases; unmatched bases: 5. Germline lookup yields CDR1 LNHDA and CDR2 SQIVND (reference sequence). CDR3 length: 13 amino acids. In DNA, the CDR3 is TGTGCCAGTAGTAGTGACAGGGAACACGAGCAGTACTTC. It codes for CASSSDREHEQYF.

The V gene is TRBV11-2, the J gene TRBJ2-2; 7 bases match TRBD1. The CDR3 runs to 15 residues. The germline gives CDR1 SGHAT, CDR2 FQNNGV. J lost 4 bases, V lost 6 bases, and 8 bases had no gene match. The CDR3 DNA reads as TGTGCCAGCAGTTGGAGACAGGGACCCACCGGGGAGCTGTTTTTT. Translated, it gives CASSWRQGPTGELFF.

The genes are TRBV27 and TRBJ2-3; no firm D call. This CDR3 contains 14 residues. Per the germline V gene, CDR1 is MNHEY and CDR2 is SMNVEV (reference sequence). With 0 bases removed from V and 5 bases from J, the gap between germline ends came to 9 bases. The CDR3 spells CASSLSFGRDTQYF. The CDR3 nucleotides read TGTGCCAGCAGTTTATCGTTTGGACGAGATACGCAGTATTTT.

The chain employs TRBV6-1 and TRBJ2-4, with D perhaps TRBD2 (6 bases). Germline CDR1 MNHNS, CDR2 SASEGT. The V end lost 2 bases, the J end lost 3 bases, and 11 bases lay between the germline ends. The CDR3 is made up of 15 amino acids. The CDR3 spells CASSEYGGYKNIQYF. The CDR3 nucleotides read TGTGCCAGCAGTGAATATGGGGGGTACAAAAACATTCAGTACTTC.

The V and J genes are TRBV5-1 and TRBJ1-2; D unclear. Germline V lookup: CDR1 SGHRS, CDR2 YFSETQ. The CDR3 is made up of 14 amino acids. V was pared by 4 bases and J by 4 bases, with 14 bases between. The CDR3 DNA reads TGCGCCAGCAGCCTAGAGACCCACAGCTATGGCTACACCTTC. It specifies CASSLETHSYGYTF.

The chain has TRBV9 and TRBJ2-3; a weak D match, TRBD2 (7 bases). The germline CDR1 and CDR2 sequences are SGDLS and YYNGEE. This CDR3 is 15 amino acids long. The V end was cut by 0 bases, the J end by 5 bases, with 13 bases between. The CDR3 sequence: CASSVVAGAVDTQYF. As DNA, the CDR3 is TGTGCCAGCAGCGTAGTTGCGGGGGCGGTAGATACGCAGTATTTT. The variable domain in full, with the rest retrieved from reference TRBV9 and TRBJ2-3, is DSGVTQTPKHLITATGQRVTLRCSPRSGDLSVYWYQQSLDQGLQFLIQYYNGEERAKGNILERFSAQQFPDLHSELNLSSLELGDSALYFCASSVVAGAVDTQYFGPGTRLTVL.

This rearrangement joins TRBV5-1 to TRBJ2-5; D is unresolved. V shed 4 bases and J shed 0 bases, with 10 bases lying between them. The germline V gene encodes CDR1 SGHRS and CDR2 YFSETQ. This CDR3 comprises 14 residues. DNA of the CDR3: TGCGCCAGCAGCCGCCAGAGTTACCAAGAGACCCAGTACTTC. Its protein is CASSRQSYQETQYF.

In DNA form, the CDR3 reads TGTGCCAGCAGTTACCGCAGGGGTGGAAGCCAAGAGACCCAGTACTTC. Protein: CASSYRRGGSQETQYF. This chain uses TRBV6-2 or TRBV6-3 with TRBJ2-5; possible D gene TRBD1, 6 bases. CDR1 MNHEY and CDR2 SVGEGT come from the germline V gene. Between the trimmed V and J ends, which lost 2 bases and 1 base, there was a span of 14 bases. This CDR3 has 16 amino acids.

The chain links TRBV5-8 to TRBJ1-6; no definite D call. Germline V gene sequence: CDR1 SGHTS, CDR2 YDEGEE. The CDR3 has 12 residues. Deletions cut 0 bases from V and 9 bases from J, with 4 bases between. In nucleotides, the CDR3 is TGTGCCAGCAGCTTGGATTCTTCACCCCTCCACTTT. The encoded protein is CASSLDSSPLHF.

V usage is TRBV28 and J usage is TRBJ2-1; D might be TRBD1 (5 bases). This CDR3 has 13 residues. Between the trimmed V and J ends, which lost 7 bases and 4 bases, there was a span of 11 bases. Germline CDR1 is MDHEN and CDR2 is SYDVKM. CDR3 bases: TGTGCCAGCAAGGTCCCAGGGTACAATGAGCAGTTCTTC. Translation: CASKVPGYNEQFF. The full variable domain, in which reference TRBV28 and TRBJ2-1 provide the parts outside the CDR3, is DVKVTQSSRYLVKRTGEKVFLECVQDMDHENMFWYRQDPGLGLRLIYFSYDVKMKEKGDIPEGYSVSREKKERFSLILESASTNQTSMYLCASKVPGYNEQFFGPGTRLTVL.

The chain combines TRBV5-1 with TRBJ1-2; D is undetermined. This CDR3 region has 13 residues. V was trimmed by 6 bases and J by 8 bases, leaving 17 bases between them. Germline assignment: CDR1 SGHRS and CDR2 YFSETQ. This chain's CDR3 is CASKGHSGGGYTF. The CDR3 coding sequence is TGCGCCAGCAAGGGCCACTCGGGAGGAGGCTACACCTTC.

The V gene is TRBV4-1, the J gene TRBJ1-3; 7 nucleotides align to TRBD1. After removal of 1 base from V and 4 bases from J, the junction contained 10 bases not matched to a gene. CDR3 length equals 17 residues. Germline CDR1 MGHRA, CDR2 YSYEKL. CDR3: CASSQGPTGNLGNTIYF. CDR3 DNA sequence: TGCGCCAGCAGCCAAGGCCCGACAGGGAACCTGGGAAACACCATATATTTT.

The chain carries TRBV28 and TRBJ1-1, with 7 bases matching TRBD1. CDR3 size: 14 residues. The germline V gene encodes CDR1 MDHEN and CDR2 SYDVKM. Trimming removed 4 bases from V and 0 bases from J; junction bases left unmatched: 2. The CDR3 DNA follows: TGTGCCAGCAGTTCGGGGACAGTGAACACTGAAGCTTTCTTT. The encoded protein is CASSSGTVNTEAFF.